These T cell receptor beta chains were read from a single sample in a study of Graves' ophthalmopathy and Graves' hyperthyroidism. TCRdb processed the multiplex PCR reads anew with MiXCR; each CDR3 protein has one entry. This table holds roughly 160,000 distinct CDR3 sequences, around 40% found once. Sequenced: peripheral blood. These receptors originate from a man aged 25 to 40 with Graves' ophthalmopathy. The CDR3 runs from the conserved cysteine through the conserved F or W. The D gene is left open where the match is weak. Some rows have no size entry. The others give once, few or many, or a class for an expanded clone.

j_call	d_call	clone_size	v_call	cdr3_aa	cdr3_nt
TRBJ2-7	TRBD2	few	TRBV27	CASSYLAGAGEQYF	TGTGCCAGCAGTTACTTAGCGGGAGCGGGTGAGCAGTACTTC
TRBJ1-5	.	.	TRBV2	CATTKDSNQPQHF	TGTGCCACCACGAAGGATAGCAATCAGCCCCAGCATTTT
TRBJ1-1	.	many	TRBV9	CASSPQGIRTEAFF	TGTGCCAGCAGCCCTCAGGGAATTAGGACTGAAGCTTTCTTT
TRBJ2-7	TRBD1	.	TRBV7-2	CASSKMGQGPYEQYF	TGTGCCAGCAGTAAAATGGGACAGGGGCCCTACGAGCAGTACTTC
TRBJ2-7	.	.	TRBV7-2	CASSVRLIYEQYF	TGTGCCAGCTCCGTACGTCTTATCTACGAGCAGTACTTC
TRBJ1-1	TRBD1	many	TRBV7-2	CASSLAGQVHTEAFF	TGTGCCAGCAGCTTAGCGGGACAGGTCCACACTGAAGCTTTCTTT
TRBJ2-7	.	.	TRBV19	CASSISRQTWYEQYF	TGTGCCAGTAGTATCTCGCGACAGACGTGGTACGAGCAGTACTTC
TRBJ2-7	.	.	TRBV5-1	CASSLDLTGRASEQYF	TGCGCCAGCAGCTTGGACTTGACAGGCCGTGCATCCGAGCAGTACTTC
TRBJ1-1	.	many	TRBV30	CAWSRNLNTEAFF	TGTGCCTGGAGTAGGAACTTGAACACTGAAGCTTTCTTT
TRBJ1-1	.	.	TRBV6-2/TRBV6-3	CASSYRRKTGRRSYTEAFF	TGTGCCAGCAGTTACCGTCGTAAAACGGGCCGGCGGTCTTACACTGAAGCTTTCTTT
TRBJ1-2	.	many	TRBV9	CASSFNYGYTF	TGTGCCAGCAGCTTTAACTATGGCTACACCTTC
TRBJ2-7	.	.	TRBV7-8	CASSSGIYYEQYF	TGTGCCAGCAGCTCGGGAATTTACTACGAGCAGTACTTC
TRBJ1-5	.	many	TRBV12-3/TRBV12-4	CASSLRSPGESSNQPQHF	TGTGCCAGCAGTCTCAGATCCCCAGGGGAGTCTAGCAATCAGCCCCAGCATTTT
TRBJ2-7	TRBD2	.	TRBV6-2/TRBV6-3	CASSTRGTSGLTTYEQYF	TGTGCCAGCAGTACTCGTGGGACTAGCGGACTTACCACCTACGAGCAGTACTTC
TRBJ2-7	.	many	TRBV4-3	CASSQAPGAGSSYEQYF	TGCGCCAGCAGCCAAGCCCCGGGGGCGGGCAGCTCCTACGAGCAGTACTTC
TRBJ1-1	TRBD1	.	TRBV6-5	CASSSQGARAFF	TGTGCCAGCAGTTCACAGGGGGCAAGAGCTTTCTTT
TRBJ2-7	TRBD2	.	TRBV29-1	CSVTSGSMNEQYF	TGCAGCGTGACTAGCGGGAGTATGAACGAGCAGTACTTC
TRBJ1-1	TRBD1	few	TRBV27	CASSLTGGTTEAFF	TGTGCCAGCAGCCTCACAGGGGGCACGACTGAAGCTTTCTTT
TRBJ1-1	TRBD1	many	TRBV28	CASTLGTGHTEAFF	TGTGCCAGCACACTAGGGACAGGACACACTGAAGCTTTCTTT
TRBJ1-2	.	.	TRBV7-9	CASSLAYNNGYTF	TGTGCCAGCAGCTTAGCGTATAACAATGGCTACACCTTC
TRBJ1-2	TRBD1	many	TRBV30	CVTPGQGMGGYTF	TGTGTCACACCGGGACAGGGGATGGGTGGCTACACCTTC
TRBJ1-2	.	once	TRBV9	CASGRNRATNYGYTF	TGTGCCAGCGGACGAAACCGTGCGACCAACTATGGCTACACCTTC
TRBJ1-2	TRBD1	.	TRBV6-5	CASSYASGTGYGYTF	TGTGCCAGCAGTTACGCCTCCGGGACAGGGTATGGCTACACCTTC
TRBJ1-6	.	.	TRBV19	CASSPVRGASSPLHF	TGTGCCAGTAGTCCCGTTCGGGGGGCGAGTTCACCCCTCCACTTT
TRBJ2-2	TRBD1	few	TRBV11-2	CASSLETGGFTGELFF	TGTGCCAGCAGCCTCGAGACAGGGGGCTTCACCGGGGAGCTGTTTTTT
TRBJ1-1	.	many	TRBV30	CAWRAQMNTEAFF	TGTGCCTGGAGAGCACAAATGAACACTGAAGCTTTCTTT
TRBJ2-5	.	.	TRBV2	CASTDSEETQYF	TGTGCCAGCACCGACTCGGAAGAGACCCAGTACTTC
TRBJ2-5	TRBD2	many	TRBV20-1	CSARNLAGEPETQYF	TGCAGTGCTAGAAATCTAGCGGGAGAACCTGAGACCCAGTACTTC
TRBJ2-5	TRBD2	.	TRBV9	CASSPQREGRETQYF	TGTGCCAGCAGCCCACAGCGGGAGGGCCGAGAGACCCAGTACTTC
TRBJ2-7	.	many	TRBV6-1	CASSIAISYEQYF	TGTGCCAGCAGTATAGCAATCTCCTACGAGCAGTACTTC
TRBJ1-2	.	.	TRBV18	CASSPLDGLTF	TGTGCCAGCAGTCCCTTGGACGGTCTTACCTTC
TRBJ2-7	TRBD2	many	TRBV28	CASNRAGAGDYEQYF	TGTGCCAGCAACCGGGCGGGAGCGGGAGACTACGAGCAGTACTTC
TRBJ2-2	TRBD1	few	TRBV6-1	CATTTGANTGELFF	TGTGCCACCACGACAGGGGCGAACACCGGGGAGCTGTTTTTT
TRBJ1-1	TRBD1	many	TRBV6-4	CASSDSGTVNTEAFF	TGTGCCAGCAGTGACTCCGGGACAGTGAACACTGAAGCTTTCTTT
TRBJ2-7	.	many	TRBV20-1	CSARGRGGDVYEQYF	TGCAGTGCTAGAGGGCGGGGAGGCGACGTTTACGAGCAGTACTTC
TRBJ1-2	.	.	TRBV12-3/TRBV12-4	CASSSDSTGTPYGYTF	TGTGCCAGCAGTTCCGACTCCACAGGCACCCCCTATGGCTACACCTTC
TRBJ1-6	.	many	TRBV18	CASSPAGPANSPLHF	TGTGCCAGCTCACCGGCAGGGCCCGCCAATTCACCCCTCCACTTT
TRBJ1-2	.	.	TRBV6-1	CASSDPLSPFYGYTF	TGTGCCAGCAGTGACCCTCTCAGCCCCTTCTATGGCTACACCTTC
TRBJ2-5	TRBD1	few	TRBV12-3/TRBV12-4	CASSFYRVGTGRRETQYF	TGTGCCAGCAGTTTTTATCGAGTGGGGACAGGGAGGCGAGAGACCCAGTACTTC
TRBJ1-5	TRBD1	.	TRBV27	CASSRTGESNQPQHF	TGTGCCAGCAGTAGGACAGGGGAGAGCAATCAGCCCCAGCATTTT
TRBJ2-7	TRBD2	.	TRBV15	CATSRSRTSGDYEQYF	TGTGCCACCAGCAGATCGAGGACTAGCGGGGATTACGAGCAGTACTTC
TRBJ2-7	.	few	TRBV27	CASSLDRAGNYEQYF	TGTGCCAGCAGTTTGGACAGAGCGGGGAACTACGAGCAGTACTTC
TRBJ2-7	TRBD2	.	TRBV20-1	CSAREAGVVYEQYF	TGCAGTGCTAGAGAAGCGGGAGTGGTGTACGAGCAGTACTTC
TRBJ2-7	TRBD1	many	TRBV12-3/TRBV12-4	CASSEDTWTGKSF	TGTGCCAGCAGCGAAGATACTTGGACAGGGAAAAGCTTC
TRBJ1-6	TRBD1	.	TRBV7-8	CASSLDHRGNNSPLHF	TGTGCCAGCAGCTTAGACCACAGGGGTAATAATTCACCCCTCCACTTT
TRBJ2-7	TRBD2	many	TRBV2	CASSSGMAYEQYF	TGTGCCAGCAGTAGCGGGATGGCCTACGAGCAGTACTTC
TRBJ2-5	.	many	TRBV11-2	CASSDQETQYF	TGTGCCAGCAGTGACCAAGAGACCCAGTACTTC
TRBJ1-1	.	many	TRBV27	CASSLERSTEAFF	TGTGCCAGCAGTTTAGAGAGAAGCACTGAAGCTTTCTTT
TRBJ2-7	TRBD2	few	TRBV18	CASSPDSGSYRSYEQYF	TGTGCCAGCTCCCCAGATAGCGGGAGCTACCGCTCCTACGAGCAGTACTTC
TRBJ2-7	TRBD2	many	TRBV15	CATSRDLGLAGDEQYF	TGTGCCACCAGCAGAGATCTAGGACTAGCGGGGGACGAGCAGTACTTC
TRBJ1-1	TRBD1	many	TRBV12-3/TRBV12-4	CASNRDRGPTEAFF	TGTGCCAGCAACCGGGACAGGGGGCCCACTGAAGCTTTCTTT
TRBJ2-4	TRBD2	many	TRBV28	CACSPPGGGGGIQHF	TGTGCCTGCAGTCCCCCGGGGGGGGGTGGGGGCATTCAGCACTTC
TRBJ1-1	.	many	TRBV5-5	CASSGRDVINTEAFF	TGTGCCAGCTCTGGGAGGGACGTTATCAACACTGAAGCTTTCTTT
TRBJ2-5	.	many	TRBV20-1	CSAPEGPGWARQETQYF	TGCAGTGCCCCTGAGGGCCCCGGGTGGGCGAGGCAAGAGACCCAGTACTTC
TRBJ1-2	TRBD1	.	TRBV6-2/TRBV6-3	CASSVTGGSGYTF	TGTGCCAGCAGCGTGACAGGGGGCAGTGGCTACACCTTC
TRBJ1-1	TRBD1	.	TRBV12-3/TRBV12-4	CASSRGTAEAFF	TGTGCCAGCAGCCGAGGGACAGCTGAAGCTTTCTTT